The 19 T cell receptor beta chains below were found in one sample sequenced in a study of T cells after yellow fever vaccination. TCRdb re-called the 5' RACE reads with MiXCR, one entry per CDR3 protein. This table has some 320,000 distinct CDR3 sequences, roughly a tenth appearing once. Sequences were derived from CD4+ T cells sorted from PBMCs, sampled 45 days after the yellow fever booster vaccination. Every receptor here comes from a man between 18 and 29 years old who received the YFV17D yellow fever vaccine.

The V and J genes are TRBV11-2 and TRBJ1-2; D is ambiguous. CDR1 and CDR2 from the germline V gene are SGHAT and FQNNGV. V lost 1 base and J lost 4, with 10 bases in between. The CDR3 contains 14 residues. The CDR3 bases are TGTGCCAGCAGCTTAGGCAGACTAAGCTATGGCTACACCTTC. It specifies CASSLGRLSYGYTF.

There are many counts of this clonotype. V is TRBV3-1 and J is TRBJ1-1; D uncertain. This CDR3 is 14 amino acids long. Trimming left V 1 base short and J 5 bases short, with 11 bases between. Germline V gives CDR1 LGHDT, CDR2 YNNKEL (reference sequence). Here the CDR3 DNA reads TGTGCCAGCAGCCAAGCCCGGGCCAAAACTGAAGCTTTCTTT. It yields the protein CASSQARAKTEAFF.

This clonotype occurred many times. The chain combines TRBV12-3 or TRBV12-4 with TRBJ1-2; unclear D gene. With 3 bases removed from V and 5 bases from J, the gap between germline ends came to 10 bases. The CDR3 spans 13 residues. The CDR3 is CASSFGEKYGYTF. The CDR3 DNA is TGTGCCAGCAGTTTCGGGGAAAAATATGGCTACACCTTC.

The chain is built from TRBV25-1 and TRBJ2-3, with a possible D match to TRBD1 (5 bases). Germline V CDR1 and CDR2: MGHDK, SYGVNS. V lost 5 bases and J lost 1, with 13 bases in between. The CDR3 has 15 residues. The CDR3 coding sequence is TGTGCCAGCAGTAGACCCGCCAGGGGCACAGATACGCAGTATTTT. Translated, it gives CASSRPARGTDTQYF.

Regarding this clonotype: In this CDR3 the conserved last residue, phenylalanine or tryptophan, is missing, so a read error is likely. V usage is TRBV6-5 and J usage is TRBJ1-5; 9 bases line up with TRBD1. Losses at the gene ends were 6 bases for V and 2 bases for J; bases not matched to a gene: 2. This CDR3 has 14 amino acids. CDR1 MNHEY and CDR2 SVGAGI come from the germline V gene. The CDR3: CASSRTGGNQPQHI. The DNA of the CDR3 is TGTGCCAGCAGCAGGACAGGGGGCAATCAGCCCCAGCATATT.

This chain links TRBV4-1 with TRBJ2-3; a possible D gene is TRBD1 (6 bases). CDR1 is MGHRA, CDR2 YSYEKL, per germline. Trimming removed 3 bases from V and 3 bases from J, with 16 bases in between. CDR3 length equals 16 residues. For the CDR3, the DNA is TGCGCCAGCAGCCATGTACACAGGGACATTACAGATACGCAGTATTTT. Translation gives CASSHVHRDITDTQYF.

The V and J genes are TRBV29-1 and TRBJ2-2; TRBD1 might be the D (5 bases). CDR1 SQVTM and CDR2 ANQGSEA come from the germline V gene. V lost 6 bases to trimming and J lost 2 bases, with 10 bases between them. The CDR3 sequence is 13 residues long. The CDR3 protein is CSVTTANTGELFF. The CDR3 nucleotides are TGCAGCGTGACGACAGCTAACACCGGGGAGCTGTTTTTT.

There are many counts of this clonotype. This chain uses TRBV5-1 with TRBJ2-5; TRBD1 aligns across 8 bases. With 4 bases clipped from V and 4 bases from J, the junction kept 6 bases outside the gene matches. Germline CDR1 reads SGHRS; CDR2 reads YFSETQ. This CDR3 has 14 amino acids. The CDR3 nucleotides are TGCGCCAGCAGCCCCAGGACAGGGCGAGAGACCCAGTACTTC. It codes for CASSPRTGRETQYF.

The chain combines TRBV12-3 or TRBV12-4 with TRBJ2-1; the match to TRBD2 covers 7 bases. Germline trimming cut 8 bases from V and 7 bases from J; bases unmatched to any gene: 20. The CDR3 runs 17 residues. The CDR3 protein is CASHRVREPSGPNEQFF. The CDR3 nucleotides read TGTGCCAGCCACCGTGTGAGGGAGCCTAGCGGACCAAATGAGCAGTTCTTC.

This clonotype was recorded a few times. The rearrangement links TRBV12-3 or TRBV12-4 to TRBJ1-5; 7 bases are shared with TRBD1. The CDR3 sequence is 14 residues long. The V gene end was trimmed by 7 bases and the J gene end by 5 bases; junction bases not matched to a gene: 8. The CDR3 spells CASKLTGRDQPQHF. The DNA for the CDR3 is TGTGCCAGCAAACTGACAGGGAGGGATCAGCCCCAGCATTTT.

The rearrangement joins TRBV12-3 or TRBV12-4 to TRBJ2-7; D call uncertain. The V end was cut by 5 bases, the J end by 5 bases, with 13 bases between. The CDR3 contains 13 residues. CDR3 nucleotides: TGTGCCAGCAGTGCCGACCAGGTTCACGAGCAGTACTTC. Encoded protein: CASSADQVHEQYF.

In this sample, this clonotype turned up many times. The genes are TRBV4-3 and TRBJ2-7; 10 bases are shared with TRBD1. Germline V gene lookup returns CDR1 LGHNA and CDR2 YSLEER. The junction had 0 bases not matched to a gene; V was cut back by 4 bases and J by 3 bases. CDR3 length: 13 amino acids. CDR3 nucleotides: TGCGCCAGCAGCCGGGACAGGGGCTACGAGCAGTACTTC. Its translation: CASSRDRGYEQYF.

This chain links TRBV6-2 or TRBV6-3 with TRBJ1-2, with TRBD1 matching 10 bases. The CDR3 has 14 amino acids. After removal of 4 bases from V and 10 bases from J, the junction contained 9 bases not matched to a gene. Germline CDR1 and CDR2: MNHEY and SVGEGT. The CDR3 reads CASSSPGQGTDYTF. CDR3 sequence (DNA): TGTGCCAGCAGTTCCCCGGGACAGGGGACGGACTACACCTTC.

The V gene is TRBV6-5, the J gene TRBJ1-5, with 7 bases matching TRBD1. Germline loops: CDR1 MNHEY, CDR2 SVGAGI. After removal of 5 bases from V and 2 bases from J, the junction contained 6 bases not matched to a gene. CDR3 size: 15 residues. The CDR3 nucleotides read TGTGCCAGCAGTCCGTTCACAGGGGGCAATCAGCCCCAGCATTTT. This gives the protein CASSPFTGGNQPQHF.

The chain recombines TRBV7-8 with TRBJ2-5; the D is unclear. This CDR3 contains 14 residues. Trimming cost V 5 bases and J 5 bases, with 15 bases left between them. The germline V gene encodes CDR1 SGHVS and CDR2 FQNEAQ. CDR3 bases: TGTGCCAGCAGCCCTGGACGGTTAAGGGAGACCCAGTACTTC. It translates to CASSPGRLRETQYF.

The rearrangement links TRBV5-1 to TRBJ2-1; weak D call: TRBD1 (6 bases). Trimming cost V 4 bases and J 0 bases, with 11 bases left between them. Germline assignment: CDR1 SGHRS and CDR2 YFSETQ. CDR3 length equals 15 residues. CDR3 nucleotide sequence: TGCGCCAGCAGCCCACAGACAGGCTCCTACAATGAGCAGTTCTTC. Amino acid sequence: CASSPQTGSYNEQFF. Supplemented by reference TRBV5-1 and TRBJ2-1, the full variable domain reads KAGVTQTPRYLIKTRGQQVTLSCSPISGHRSVSWYQQTPGQGLQFLFEYFSETQRNKGNFPGRFSGRQFSNSRSEMNVSTLELGDSALYLCASSPQTGSYNEQFFGPGTRLTVL.

The sample holds many counts of this clonotype. The chain uses TRBV5-1 and TRBJ2-5; possible D gene TRBD1, 6 bases. The CDR3 totals 15 residues. The V end was cut by 2 bases, the J end by 0 bases, with 11 bases between. The germline CDR1 and CDR2 sequences are SGHRS and YFSETQ. The CDR3 spells CASSFLGAYQETQYF. For the CDR3, the DNA is TGCGCCAGCAGCTTTTTGGGGGCCTACCAAGAGACCCAGTACTTC.

In its sample, this clonotype was seen a few times. The chain links TRBV20-1 to TRBJ2-7; 9 positions match TRBD1. The CDR3 has 14 residues. Germline CDR1 and CDR2: DFQATT and SNEGSKA (reference sequence). After removal of 6 bases from V and 4 bases from J, the junction contained 10 bases not matched to a gene. The chain's CDR3 is CSARDRVGQYEQYF. The CDR3 DNA is TGCAGTGCCAGGGACAGGGTTGGTCAGTACGAGCAGTACTTC.

The chain carries TRBV6-6 and TRBJ2-7; TRBD2 is a possible D gene (5 bases). CDR1 is MNHNY and CDR2 is SVGAGI in the germline V gene (reference sequence). The CDR3 spans 12 residues. V was shortened by 7 bases and J by 6 bases, with 13 bases between the two germline ends. The CDR3 region is CASTRGGSEQYF. Here the CDR3 DNA reads TGTGCCAGCACCAGAGGAGGAAGCGAGCAGTACTTC.